These T cell receptor beta chains were read from a single sample in a study of graft-versus-host responses after intestinal transplantation. Assay used: immunoSEQ multiplex PCR; TCRdb lists only in-frame clones, some missing. The sample yields approximately 25,000 clones, roughly 93% seen once. Source: PBMCs, taken 18 days after transplant. All receptors derive from a human patient who received an intestinal transplant, so some T cells may come from the graft donor. CDR3s include the opening cysteine and the closing phenylalanine or tryptophan. The D gene is left open where the match is weak.

v_gene,d_gene,j_gene,CDR3nt,CDR3aa
TRBV5-1,TRBD2,TRBJ2-3,TGCGCCAGCAGCGGCTCGGGACTAGGCACAGATACGCAGTATTTT,CASSGSGLGTDTQYF
TRBV6-5,TRBD1,TRBJ1-3,TGTGCCAGCAGAAACCAGGGGGCGGGAGGAAACACCATATATTTT,CASRNQGAGGNTIYF
TRBV6-5,TRBD2,TRBJ2-1,TGTGCCAGCAGTCCGGGGGGGAGGAATGAGCAGTTCTTC,CASSPGGRNEQFF
TRBV27,.,TRBJ1-2,TGTGCCAGCTGGACGGAGGAGGGTGGCTACACCTTC,CASWTEEGGYTF
TRBV5-1,TRBD1,TRBJ1-4,TGCGCCAGCAGCTTGGGACAGGGAAGGAATGAAAAACTGTTTTTT,CASSLGQGRNEKLFF
TRBV7-9,.,TRBJ1-1,TGTGCCAGCAGCTCACAGGGTCTTGGGGCTGAAGCTTTCTTT,CASSSQGLGAEAFF
TRBV7-9,.,TRBJ2-7,TGTGCCAGCAGCTTAGTGGACGAGCAGTACTTC,CASSLVDEQYF
TRBV7-6,TRBD1,TRBJ1-5,TGTGCCAGCAGCTTAAACGACAGGGAGAGTCAGCCCCAGCATTTT,CASSLNDRESQPQHF
TRBV6-6,TRBD1,TRBJ2-1,TGTGCCAGCAGACAAACAGGGGAAGGGATAAGTGAGCAGTTCTTC,CASRQTGEGISEQFF
TRBV2,.,TRBJ2-5,TGTGCCAGCAGTGAAATAAGGGGGTGGCAAGAGACCCAGTACTTC,CASSEIRGWQETQYF